This TCR beta chain was retrieved from a study of PD-L1 blockade in urothelial cancer. At the level of the study: The median T cell count in blood samples was 141,255.

Study-wide results and limits: Blood clones associated with the tumor expanded more at 3 weeks in durable-benefit patients.

Measured with immunoSEQ multiplex PCR; TCRdb has only the in-frame clones, and not every one. Of tens of thousands of clones listed, roughly 90% are singletons. CDR3 size: 12 residues. The V gene's germline CDR1 is SGHAT and CDR2 FQNNGV. The V end lost 1 base, the J end lost 6 bases, and 4 bases lay between the germline ends. Time point specified: peripheral blood 6 weeks after treatment start. Urothelial carcinoma affected the patients, and it was locally advanced or metastatic. Concerning this clone itself: Its target is unknown.

Sequencing was performed on PBMCs, taken around atezolizumab (anti-PD-L1) treatment. The chain uses TRBV11-2 and TRBJ2-1; D unresolved. The TCR originated in a man aged 60 to 69 with urothelial cancer. The CDR3 DNA is TGTGCCAGCAGCTTAGGGGCCAATGAGCAGTTCTTC. This gives the protein CASSLGANEQFF. Using reference TRBV11-2 and TRBJ2-1 for the parts outside the CDR3, the full variable domain is EAGVAQSPRYKIIEKRQSVAFWCNPISGHATLYWYQQILGQGPKLLIQFQNNGVVDDSQLPKDRFSAERLKGVDSTLKIQPAKLEDSAVYLCASSLGANEQFFGPGTRLTVL.